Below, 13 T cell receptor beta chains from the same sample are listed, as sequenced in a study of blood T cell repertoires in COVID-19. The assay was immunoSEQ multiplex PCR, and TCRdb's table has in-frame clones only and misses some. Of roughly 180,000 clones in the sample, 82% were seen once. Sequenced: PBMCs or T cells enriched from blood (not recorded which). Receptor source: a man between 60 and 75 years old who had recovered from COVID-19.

CDR3 nucleotide sequence: TGTGCCAGCAGCCAAGACAGGGGTTCCAATCAGCCCCAGCATTTT. This encodes CASSQDRGSNQPQHF. V and J are TRBV4-2 and TRBJ1-5; TRBD1 is a possible D gene (6 bases). Germline V gives CDR1 LGHNA, CDR2 YNFKEQ. Trimming took 0 bases from V and 3 from J, leaving 9 bases between them. The CDR3 is 15 residues long.

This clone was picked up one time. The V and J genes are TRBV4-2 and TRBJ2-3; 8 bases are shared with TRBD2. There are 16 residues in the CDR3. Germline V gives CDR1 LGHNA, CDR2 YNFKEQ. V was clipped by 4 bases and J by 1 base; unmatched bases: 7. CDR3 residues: CASSLNSGGGTDTQYF. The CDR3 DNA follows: TGTGCCAGCAGCCTCAACTCGGGGGGGGGCACAGATACGCAGTATTTT.

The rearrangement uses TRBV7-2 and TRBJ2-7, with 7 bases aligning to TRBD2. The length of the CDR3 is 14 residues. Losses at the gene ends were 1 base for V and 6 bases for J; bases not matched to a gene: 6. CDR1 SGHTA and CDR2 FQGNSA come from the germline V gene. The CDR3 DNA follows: TGTGCCAGCAGCTTAGGACTAGCTGGGGGCGAGCAGTACTTC. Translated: CASSLGLAGGEQYF. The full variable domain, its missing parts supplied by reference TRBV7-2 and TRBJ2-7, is GAGVSQSPSNKVTEKGKDVELRCDPISGHTALYWYRQSLGQGLEFLIYFQGNSAPDKSGLPSDRFSAERTGGSVSTLTIQRTQQEDSAVYLCASSLGLAGGEQYFGPGTRLTVT.

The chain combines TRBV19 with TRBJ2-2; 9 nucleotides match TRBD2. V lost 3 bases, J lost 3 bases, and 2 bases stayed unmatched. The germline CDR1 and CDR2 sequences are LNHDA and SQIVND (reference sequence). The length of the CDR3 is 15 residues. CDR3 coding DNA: TGTGCCAGTAGTATTAGCGGGGGTGACACCGGGGAGCTGTTTTTT. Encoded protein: CASSISGGDTGELFF.

The CDR3, as DNA: TGTGCCATCAGTGGGGCAGGGGGGAATGAAAAACTGTTTTTT. Amino acids: CAISGAGGNEKLFF. The gene calls are TRBV10-3 and TRBJ1-4; 7 nucleotides line up with TRBD1. The CDR3 loop spans 14 amino acids. Germline V gene lookup returns CDR1 ENHRY and CDR2 SYGVKD. J gave up 5 bases and V 4 bases, and 4 bases lay outside the gene matches.

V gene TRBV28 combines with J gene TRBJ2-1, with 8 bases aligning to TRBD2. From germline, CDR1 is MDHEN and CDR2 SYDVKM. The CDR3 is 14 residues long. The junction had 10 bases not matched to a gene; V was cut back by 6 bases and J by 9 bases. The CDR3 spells CASSPSGRWGEQFF. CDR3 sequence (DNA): TGTGCCAGCAGCCCGAGCGGGAGATGGGGTGAGCAGTTCTTC. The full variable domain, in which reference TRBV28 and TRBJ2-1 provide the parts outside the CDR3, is DVKVTQSSRYLVKRTGEKVFLECVQDMDHENMFWYRQDPGLGLRLIYFSYDVKMKEKGDIPEGYSVSREKKERFSLILESASTNQTSMYLCASSPSGRWGEQFFGPGTRLTVL.

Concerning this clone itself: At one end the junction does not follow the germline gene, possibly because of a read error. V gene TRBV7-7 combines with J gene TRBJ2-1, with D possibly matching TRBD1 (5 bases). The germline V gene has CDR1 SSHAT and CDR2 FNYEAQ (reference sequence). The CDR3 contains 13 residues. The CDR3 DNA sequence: TGTGCTAGCAGCCCCAGCCTGGACATTGAGCAGTTCTTC. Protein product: CASSPSLDIEQFF. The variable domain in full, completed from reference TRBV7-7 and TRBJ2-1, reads GAGVSQSPRYKVTKRGQDVTLRCDPISSHATLYWYQQALGQGPEFLTYFNYEAQPDKSGLPSDRFSAERPEGSISTLTIQRTEQRDSAMYRCASSPSLDIEQFFGPGTRLTVL.

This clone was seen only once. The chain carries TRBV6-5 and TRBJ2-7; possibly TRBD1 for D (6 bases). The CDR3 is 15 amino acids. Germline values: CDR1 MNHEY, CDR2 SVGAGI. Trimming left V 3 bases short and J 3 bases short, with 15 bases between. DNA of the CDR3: TGTGCCAGCAGTTATGGGGGCCACCTCGTCTACGAGCAGTACTTC. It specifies CASSYGGHLVYEQYF.

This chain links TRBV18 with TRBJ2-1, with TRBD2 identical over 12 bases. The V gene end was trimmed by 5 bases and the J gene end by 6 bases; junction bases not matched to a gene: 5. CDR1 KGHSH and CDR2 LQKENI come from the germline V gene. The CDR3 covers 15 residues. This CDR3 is CASSRTSGIRNEQFF. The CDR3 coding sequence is TGTGCCAGCTCAAGGACTAGCGGGATCCGCAATGAGCAGTTCTTC.

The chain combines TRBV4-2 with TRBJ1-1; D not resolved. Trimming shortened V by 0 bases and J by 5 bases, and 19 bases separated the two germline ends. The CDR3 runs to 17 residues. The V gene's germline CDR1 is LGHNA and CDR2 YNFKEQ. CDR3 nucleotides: TGTGCCAGCAGCCAAGAGGGGTTAATGCGAGGGAAAACTGAAGCTTTCTTT. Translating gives CASSQEGLMRGKTEAFF.

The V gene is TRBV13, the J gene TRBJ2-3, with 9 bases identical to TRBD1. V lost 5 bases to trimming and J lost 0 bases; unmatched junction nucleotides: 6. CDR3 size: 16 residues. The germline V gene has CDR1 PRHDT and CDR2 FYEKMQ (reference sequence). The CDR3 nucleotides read TGTGCCAGCAGCATTTCCGGGACAGGGAGCACAGATACGCAGTATTTT. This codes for CASSISGTGSTDTQYF.

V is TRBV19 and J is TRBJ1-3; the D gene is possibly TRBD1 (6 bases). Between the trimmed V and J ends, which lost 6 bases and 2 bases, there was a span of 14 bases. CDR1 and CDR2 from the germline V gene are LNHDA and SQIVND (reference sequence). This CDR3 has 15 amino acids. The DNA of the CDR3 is TGTGCCAGTAGAAGGGACACCGTCGCTGGAAACACCATATATTTT. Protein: CASRRDTVAGNTIYF.

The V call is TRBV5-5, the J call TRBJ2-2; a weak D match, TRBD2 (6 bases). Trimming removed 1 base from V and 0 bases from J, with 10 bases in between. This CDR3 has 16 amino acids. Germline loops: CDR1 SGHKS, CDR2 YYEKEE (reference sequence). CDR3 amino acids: CASSLRAGSNTGELFF. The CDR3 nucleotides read TGTGCCAGCAGCTTGAGGGCGGGGTCGAACACCGGGGAGCTGTTTTTT.